These 2 T cell receptor beta chains originate from one sample sequenced in a study of regulatory T cells in long-lasting Graves disease. For TCR beta, libraries came from iRepertoire HTBI primers and Arm-PCR of CDR3 regions. TCRdb re-derived calls from the multiplex PCR reads in MiXCR, one entry per CDR3 protein. The sample comprises a few hundred thousand distinct CDR3 sequences, approximately 20% of which are singletons, and approximately 60% rests with the top ten. Time point denoted: persistent/refractory GD, antithyroid drugs over 5 years with positive TRAb. The TCR library was made from RNA that had been extracted from PBMCs in TRIzol. Here the sequenced sample was peripheral blood mononuclear cells (PBMCs), taken when the disease was refractory, from a patient treated with antithyroid drugs. These receptors were taken from a female donor with Graves disease.

This clonotype was counted between two and nine times. A much larger clone lies one base from this, so it may be a read error. The chain combines TRBV4-2 with TRBJ1-1; D ambiguous. The V end lost 0 bases, the J end lost 4 bases, and 6 bases lay between the germline ends. CDR1 is LGHNA, CDR2 YNFKEQ, per germline. The CDR3 is made up of 13 amino acids. CDR3 coding DNA: TGTGCCAGCAGCCAAGATTGGGGCACTGAAGCTTTCTTT. Protein product: CASSQDWGTEAFF.

This chain uses TRBV9 with TRBJ2-5, with 13 bases fitting TRBD2. Germline CDR1 reads SGDLS; CDR2 reads YYNGEE. The CDR3 contains 17 residues. V dropped 5 bases and J dropped 3; count of bases not matched to a gene: 10. CDR3 nucleotide sequence: TGTGCCAGCAGTAAGGAAGTGGGACTAGCGGGAAAAGAGACCCAGTACTTC. It codes for CASSKEVGLAGKETQYF.